Reported below is one T cell receptor beta chain. With 2 bases clipped from V and 8 bases from J, the junction kept 6 bases outside the gene matches. CDR1 and CDR2 (germline): LGHNA, YNFKEQ. There are 15 residues in the CDR3. The record originates from a study of brain T cells in children with intractable seizures. Clones were sequenced by immunoSEQ multiplex PCR, and TCRdb holds only the in-frame ones, with some missing. Among 95,000 to 120,000 clones, 94% were seen once, and the ten largest hold more than 3%. Sequences were derived from peripheral blood, sampled at surgery. V gene TRBV4-2 combines with J gene TRBJ1-6; 7 nucleotides line up with TRBD1. This TCR was sampled from a boy younger than two with hemimegalencephaly and intractable seizures. The CDR3 sequence: CASSQLDRFDSPLHF. CDR3 coding DNA: TGTGCCAGCAGCCAACTGGACAGGTTTGATTCACCCCTCCACTTT.